The table lists the clone carrying this T cell receptor (beta chain) with a few counts. The V and J ends lost 1 base and 7 bases, in that order; junction bases with no gene match: 10. The CDR3 covers 15 residues. Germline V lookup: CDR1 DFQATT, CDR2 SNEGSKA (reference sequence). The sample belongs to a study of CD8+CD57+ T cells in acquired aplastic anemia. Study summary: Quantities of DNA derived from sorted CD4+ and CD8+ cells averaged 3.2 ug.

Researchers used genomic DNA as the template to profile TCR beta VDJ and CDR3. In TCRdb, the reads were re-called with MiXCR into one record per CDR3 protein. The sample carries 400,000 to 600,000 distinct CDR3 sequences, around 32% recorded once. Patients included in sequencing had previously demonstrated CD8+CD57+ cell expansion by flow cytometry. V usage is TRBV20-1 and J usage is TRBJ1-5; 7 bases are a match to TRBD1. The sequenced sample was sorted CD4+, CD8+, or CD8+CD57+ T cells (not recorded which) from PBMCs. The receptor's source is a human donor with aplastic anemia. For the CDR3, the DNA is TGCAGTGCTAGAGCTAGACAGGGAGGGGGCCAGCCCCAGCATTTT. The encoded protein is CSARARQGGGQPQHF.